This TCR beta chain was sequenced for a study of blood T cell repertoires in COVID-19. The repertoire was sequenced with immunoSEQ multiplex PCR; TCRdb's copy has only in-frame clones and lacks some. The repertoire includes fewer than 45,000 clones, around 80% of them detected once, and approximately 1.9% sits in the top ten. With 3 bases clipped from V and 2 bases from J, the junction kept 7 bases outside the gene matches. The CDR3 sequence is 18 residues long. Germline CDR1 MGHRA, CDR2 YSYEKL. The sequencing input was peripheral blood. The TCR comes from a man aged 55 to 70 with active COVID-19. The V gene is TRBV4-1, the J gene TRBJ2-7, with 16 bases matching TRBD2. For the CDR3, the DNA is TGCGCCAGCAGCCACGGGGGGACTAGCGGGAGGGGGACCTACGAGCAGTACTTC. This sequence encodes CASSHGGTSGRGTYEQYF.